A selection of T cell receptor beta chains follows, all from one sample in a study of shared clonotypes between healthy human individuals. TCRdb's copy holds only in-frame clones and misses some; the assay was immunoSEQ multiplex PCR. In the table there are some 740,000 clones, 80% to 95% of which are singletons. Material: naive CD8+ T cells sorted from blood. The receptors stem from a man younger than 45 in good health. Both conserved end residues are part of each CDR3.

CDR3aa: CASSPPRDRSHTIYF
j_gene: TRBJ1-3
v_gene: TRBV18

CDR3aa: CASRDQRVGGELFF
j_gene: TRBJ2-2
v_gene: TRBV11-2

CDR3aa: CAWSWESAGGFGELFF
j_gene: TRBJ2-2
v_gene: TRBV30

CDR3aa: CASSGQTGGNDEQYF
j_gene: TRBJ2-7
v_gene: TRBV5-5

CDR3aa: CASSADPRANTEAFF
j_gene: TRBJ1-1
v_gene: TRBV7-9

CDR3aa: CASSAGTGVYEQYF
j_gene: TRBJ2-7
v_gene: TRBV27

CDR3aa: CASSFGLTSYNEQFF
j_gene: TRBJ2-1
v_gene: TRBV28

CDR3aa: CASSLVLATEQYF
j_gene: TRBJ2-7
v_gene: TRBV5-5

CDR3aa: CSAYWENEQFF
j_gene: TRBJ2-1
v_gene: TRBV20-1

CDR3aa: CASSYAQGAGELFF
j_gene: TRBJ2-2
v_gene: TRBV6-5

CDR3aa: CASSVGQPNEQFF
j_gene: TRBJ2-1
v_gene: TRBV4-1

CDR3aa: CASSPGLAQYF
j_gene: TRBJ2-5
v_gene: TRBV18

CDR3aa: CASSLEGGVSYEQYF
j_gene: TRBJ2-7
v_gene: TRBV5-1

CDR3aa: CASSLVGSGDNEQFF
j_gene: TRBJ2-1
v_gene: TRBV7-9

CDR3aa: CASSDPGLAGDEQYF
j_gene: TRBJ2-7
v_gene: TRBV25-1

CDR3aa: CASSLELAVNTDTQYF
j_gene: TRBJ2-3
v_gene: TRBV5-1

CDR3aa: CAGQTGTGELFF
j_gene: TRBJ2-2
v_gene: TRBV7-8

CDR3aa: CASSSFVGRPTDTQYF
j_gene: TRBJ2-3
v_gene: TRBV5-8

CDR3aa: CASSYGQGAWEQYF
j_gene: TRBJ2-7
v_gene: TRBV6-5

CDR3aa: CASSRLEETQYF
j_gene: TRBJ2-5
v_gene: TRBV7-9

CDR3aa: CASSSGTGLENTEAFF
j_gene: TRBJ1-1
v_gene: TRBV7-9

CDR3aa: CASSLDGNYGYTF
j_gene: TRBJ1-2
v_gene: TRBV27

CDR3aa: CASSLWESYEQYF
j_gene: TRBJ2-7
v_gene: TRBV11-2

CDR3aa: CASSSASNYGYTF
j_gene: TRBJ1-2
v_gene: TRBV19

CDR3aa: CALQRAGPSFDTQYF
j_gene: TRBJ2-3
v_gene: TRBV10-1

CDR3aa: CASSWDTRYEQYF
j_gene: TRBJ2-7
v_gene: TRBV7-9

CDR3aa: CASSNLAGGPSLEQYF
j_gene: TRBJ2-7
v_gene: TRBV5-4

CDR3aa: CASRQALSTDTQYF
j_gene: TRBJ2-3
v_gene: TRBV7-8

CDR3aa: CASSARTGGSVGVGYF
j_gene: TRBJ2-7
v_gene: TRBV2

CDR3aa: CASSLPAGTAEKLFF
j_gene: TRBJ1-4
v_gene: TRBV7-9

CDR3aa: CASSRGQSSTGELFF
j_gene: TRBJ2-2
v_gene: TRBV4-3

CDR3aa: CASSGQNTEAFF
j_gene: TRBJ1-1
v_gene: TRBV6-5

CDR3aa: CASRAGGLSGNTIYF
j_gene: TRBJ1-3
v_gene: TRBV2

CDR3aa: CASSNPTGGALTNTEAFF
j_gene: TRBJ1-1
v_gene: TRBV5-1

CDR3aa: CASSARTGVAGELFF
j_gene: TRBJ2-2
v_gene: TRBV25-1

CDR3aa: CASSPPTANEIRTQYF
j_gene: TRBJ2-5
v_gene: TRBV18

CDR3aa: CASSEGVEQFF
j_gene: TRBJ2-1
v_gene: TRBV10-2

CDR3aa: CSVPGQGFYEQYF
j_gene: TRBJ2-7
v_gene: TRBV29-1

CDR3aa: CASSESPGDTEAFF
j_gene: TRBJ1-1
v_gene: TRBV10-1

CDR3aa: CASSPDRVQVGQDTQYF
j_gene: TRBJ2-3
v_gene: TRBV4-1

CDR3aa: CASSLFLGGNEQFF
j_gene: TRBJ2-1
v_gene: TRBV7-3

CDR3aa: CASSLVQGATDTQYF
j_gene: TRBJ2-3
v_gene: TRBV5-1

CDR3aa: CASSYVNQETQYF
j_gene: TRBJ2-5
v_gene: TRBV27

CDR3aa: CASSSNLESWEKLFF
j_gene: TRBJ1-4
v_gene: TRBV28

CDR3aa: CAISNRQGVSYEQYF
j_gene: TRBJ2-7
v_gene: TRBV10-3

CDR3aa: CAISPETGVEKLFF
j_gene: TRBJ1-4
v_gene: TRBV10-3

CDR3aa: CASSQILAGLSYNEQFF
j_gene: TRBJ2-1
v_gene: TRBV7-9

CDR3aa: CASSLALGQLYEQYF
j_gene: TRBJ2-7
v_gene: TRBV7-6

CDR3aa: CASKSGDGYTF
j_gene: TRBJ1-2
v_gene: TRBV9

CDR3aa: CASSVASEREIGYNEQFF
j_gene: TRBJ2-1
v_gene: TRBV9

CDR3aa: CASSSAGQETQYF
j_gene: TRBJ2-5
v_gene: TRBV5-4

CDR3aa: CASSPLPNTGSWGGEQGHF
j_gene: TRBJ2-7
v_gene: TRBV18

CDR3aa: CATSRGQATGSLYNEQFF
j_gene: TRBJ2-1
v_gene: TRBV15

CDR3aa: CASNLDSGLIAYEQYF
j_gene: TRBJ2-7
v_gene: TRBV11-2

CDR3aa: CATGTGQETQYF
j_gene: TRBJ2-5
v_gene: TRBV6-5

CDR3aa: CASSLGLTGRETQYF
j_gene: TRBJ2-5
v_gene: TRBV11-2

CDR3aa: CASTLGFIRDRVVETQYF
j_gene: TRBJ2-5
v_gene: TRBV5-6

CDR3aa: CASSPITGDSNQPQHF
j_gene: TRBJ1-5
v_gene: TRBV7-9

CDR3aa: CASSPTRQPFHYEQYF
j_gene: TRBJ2-7
v_gene: TRBV27

CDR3aa: CASSGPPAGPVYEQYF
j_gene: TRBJ2-7
v_gene: TRBV6-1